A single TCR beta chain is shown here with its context. Its cognate antigen is unknown. The sample originates from a study of OX40 agonist ivuxolimab in advanced cancers. Study-wide context: Patients were infused with ivuxolimab every 2 weeks at 0.01 to 10 mg/kg.

General study points: Certain nonresponders additionally had low normalized T-cell clonal expansion. At 0.1 to 3.0 mg/kg and by week 6, clonal expansion occurred in CD4+ and CD8+ blood T cells.

Assay used: immunoSEQ multiplex PCR; TCRdb lists only in-frame clones, some missing. The profile covers nearly 90,000 clones, with roughly 89% appearing a single time and about 1.5% taken by the ten largest. The receptor was isolated from an adult with an advanced solid tumor such as melanoma, head and neck, liver or kidney cancer. The input for sequencing was CD4+ or CD8+ T cells sorted from blood, taken in a trial of the OX40 agonist ivuxolimab.

The CDR3 bases are TGTGCCAGCAGCCCAAGCGGGAGTGGGTACAATGAGCAGTTCTTC. This gives the protein CASSPSGSGYNEQFF. The chain combines TRBV14 with TRBJ2-1; TRBD2 agrees at 8 bases. V was pared by 4 bases and J by 4 bases, with 6 bases of the junction left unmatched. Per germline, CDR1 SGHDN and CDR2 FVKESK. The CDR3 runs 15 residues.